The next 15 T cell receptor beta chains were all read from a single sample in a study of neurological immune-mediated disorders. In TCRdb, the 5' RACE reads were re-called with MiXCR into one record per CDR3 protein. The sample lists about 31,000 distinct CDR3 sequences, more than 10% seen once, with 5% to 6.5% in the top ten. As to time point: technical triplicate 2. The specimen sequenced was CD4+ T cells from blood. Every receptor here comes from a female donor with HTLV-1-associated myelopathy (HAM/TSP).

The sample holds many counts of this clonotype. The chain recombines TRBV9 with TRBJ2-7; tentatively, D is TRBD2 (5 bases). The germline V gene has CDR1 SGDLS and CDR2 YYNGEE. This CDR3 is 16 amino acids long. Trimming took 7 bases from V and 6 from J, leaving 26 bases between them. CDR3 in DNA: TGTGCCAGCGGACTTCTGCCTCCCATACCCCGACTCGAGCAGTACTTC. Translation gives CASGLLPPIPRLEQYF.

This clonotype was seen repeatedly, ten times or more. The rearrangement uses TRBV28 and TRBJ1-1; no firm D call. Trimming shortened V by 10 bases and J by 3 bases, and 9 bases separated the two germline ends. The CDR3 is made up of 11 amino acids. Germline CDR1 and CDR2: MDHEN and SYDVKM. CDR3: CATISYTEAFF. The CDR3 coding sequence is TGTGCCACTATCAGTTACACTGAAGCTTTCTTT. The whole variable domain, filled in from reference TRBV28 and TRBJ1-1, reads DVKVTQSSRYLVKRTGEKVFLECVQDMDHENMFWYRQDPGLGLRLIYFSYDVKMKEKGDIPEGYSVSREKKERFSLILESASTNQTSMYLCATISYTEAFFGQGTRLTVV.

The sample holds many counts of this clonotype. In DNA form, the CDR3 reads TGTGCCAGCAGCCAAGTTAGGGACTGGGCTGACACCGGGGAGCTGTTTTTT. It yields the protein CASSQVRDWADTGELFF. The V call is TRBV4-2, the J call TRBJ2-2; D may be TRBD2 (6 bases). There are 17 residues in the CDR3. Germline V gene lookup returns CDR1 LGHNA and CDR2 YNFKEQ. Trimming stripped 1 base from V and 3 bases from J, with 15 bases between.

This clonotype was observed a few times. The chain recombines TRBV10-2 with TRBJ2-3; 10 bases agree with TRBD2. V shed 3 bases and J 0 bases; nucleotides not matched to a gene: 12. CDR3 length: 19 residues. Germline loops: CDR1 WSHSY, CDR2 SAAADI. CDR3 nucleotides: TGCGCCAGCAGTGAACGTCCGGCTAGCGGGAGCCGAAGCACAGATACGCAGTATTTT. Translating it yields CASSERPASGSRSTDTQYF.

This clonotype has at least ten counts. This sequence joins TRBV12-3 or TRBV12-4 and TRBJ2-4, with 9 positions matching TRBD1. Trimming at V came to 2 bases and at J to 9 bases, leaving 8 bases not matched to a gene. There are 15 residues in the CDR3. The CDR3 DNA sequence: TGTGCCAGCAGTTTAAGGGGGACAGGGACCGGCATTCAGTACTTC. Translation gives CASSLRGTGTGIQYF.

This clonotype was recorded at least ten times. The chain employs TRBV24-1 and TRBJ2-7; D possibly corresponds to TRBD2 (6 bases). The germline V gene encodes CDR1 KGHDR and CDR2 SFDVKD. V lost 5 bases, J lost 3 bases, and 10 bases lay in between. The CDR3 consists of 13 residues. CDR3 nucleotide sequence: TGTGCCACCAGTGCCGGGAGCCGCTACGAGCAGTACTTC. Translating gives CATSAGSRYEQYF.

In this sample, this clonotype turned up many times. The chain employs TRBV20-1 and TRBJ1-1; TRBD1 matches at 7 bases. The CDR3 length is 14 residues. Germline V gene lookup returns CDR1 DFQATT and CDR2 SNEGSKA (reference sequence). The J segment lost 0 bases and the V segment lost 3 bases, leaving 4 bases of the junction unmatched. CDR3 DNA: TGCAGTGCTAGGAAACAGGGGTTGAACACTGAAGCTTTCTTT. It codes for CSARKQGLNTEAFF.

This clonotype has ten or more counts. The chain employs TRBV7-9 and TRBJ2-3; tentatively, D is TRBD2 (5 bases). V shed 0 bases and J shed 2 bases, with 12 bases lying between them. The CDR3 consists of 16 residues. CDR1 and CDR2 (germline): SEHNR, FQNEAQ (reference sequence). CDR3 sequence reads: CASSLAALGNTDTQYF. CDR3 nucleotide sequence: TGTGCCAGCAGCTTAGCGGCTCTCGGGAACACAGATACGCAGTATTTT.

V is TRBV24-1 and J is TRBJ1-2, with D possibly matching TRBD1 (5 bases). V dropped 4 bases and J dropped 2 bases, with 19 bases sitting between them. Germline assignment: CDR1 KGHDR and CDR2 SFDVKD. CDR3 length equals 17 residues. The CDR3 here is CATSDQGAGVGNYGYTF. The CDR3 DNA sequence: TGTGCCACCAGTGACCAGGGAGCCGGGGTCGGCAACTATGGCTACACCTTC.

This clonotype came up many times. The rearrangement joins TRBV20-1 to TRBJ2-2; either TRBD1 or TRBD2 may supply D (5 bases each). V was cut by 0 bases and J by 0 bases, with 11 bases left in between. CDR3 length: 16 residues. Germline CDR1 reads DFQATT; CDR2 reads SNEGSKA (reference sequence). This CDR3 is CSARERGGPNTGELFF. The DNA of the CDR3 is TGCAGTGCTAGAGAACGTGGGGGACCGAACACCGGGGAGCTGTTTTTT.

At least ten counts were recorded for this clonotype. The V gene is TRBV3-1, the J gene TRBJ1-6; D is ambiguous. V lost 1 base and J 10 bases, leaving 11 bases between the germline ends. The CDR3 is made up of 14 amino acids. Germline V gene lookup returns CDR1 LGHDT and CDR2 YNNKEL (reference sequence). The CDR3 DNA reads as TGTGCCAGCAGCCAAGTAGTCGGGAACTCACCCCTCCACTTT. Its protein product is CASSQVVGNSPLHF.

A word on this clonotype: An end of the junction differs from the germline gene, which may be a read error. This chain uses TRBV20-1 with TRBJ1-5; a possible D gene is TRBD1 (6 bases). Per the germline V gene, CDR1 is DFQATT and CDR2 is SNEGSKA (reference sequence). This CDR3 spans 12 amino acids. The CDR3 coding sequence is TGCAGTGCTACCAGGGGTAATCAGACCCAGCGTTTT. Translation: CSATRGNQTQRF.

This clonotype was seen many times. V gene TRBV5-1 combines with J gene TRBJ2-3; 10 nucleotides line up with TRBD2. The CDR3 has 15 residues. Trimming removed 5 bases from V and 2 bases from J; junction bases left unmatched: 5. Germline assignment: CDR1 SGHRS and CDR2 YFSETQ. The CDR3 DNA sequence: TGCGCCAGCAGTTCCGGGACTAGCGCCACAGATACGCAGTATTTT. This codes for CASSSGTSATDTQYF.

The chain has TRBV20-1 and TRBJ1-1; 7 bases are shared with TRBD1. Germline CDR1 DFQATT, CDR2 SNEGSKA (reference sequence). The V segment lost 6 bases and the J segment 2 bases; nucleotides outside the gene matches: 3. The CDR3 sequence is 12 residues long. Here the CDR3 reads CSAGTANTEAFF. The CDR3 bases are TGCAGTGCAGGGACAGCTAACACTGAAGCTTTCTTT.

This clonotype has a count of ten or more. The gene calls are TRBV14 and TRBJ1-6, with D unresolved. Trimming shortened V by 2 bases and J by 9 bases, and 5 bases separated the two germline ends. CDR3 length: 12 amino acids. Germline CDR1 SGHDN, CDR2 FVKESK. CDR3 sequence: CASSQSTSPLHF. The DNA for the CDR3 is TGTGCCAGCAGCCAATCTACTTCACCCCTCCACTTT. The complete variable domain, with remaining parts taken from reference TRBV14 and TRBJ1-6, reads EAGVTQFPSHSVIEKGQTVTLRCDPISGHDNLYWYRRVMGKEIKFLLHFVKESKQDESGMPNNRFLAERTGGTYSTLKVQPAELEDSGVYFCASSQSTSPLHFGNGTRLTVT.